The 5 T cell receptor beta chains below were found in one sample sequenced in a study of type 1 regulatory T cells (dated by TCRdb to the early 2020s). Sequencing was carried out with an Illumina MiSeq. TCRdb trimmed public reads at Q25 via fastp, called clones via MiXCR and kept in-frame beta chains. Each entry merges the rows of one CDR3 protein and shows their most common DNA and genes. Present in this sample are 12,000 to 15,000 distinct CDR3 sequences, about 13% of which were seen just once. The ten biggest clones cover 15% of the sample. Their antigens are not known. Sequencing used cultured T cells, either the whole culture or a sorted T cell fraction (not recorded which). The receptors shown here come from a human donor in good health.

Many counts were recorded for this clonotype. The gene calls are TRBV29-1 and TRBJ2-3, with no clear D. V lost 5 bases and J 4 bases, leaving 16 bases between the germline ends. CDR1 is SQVTM, CDR2 ANQGSEA, per germline. This CDR3 is built from 14 residues. CDR3 loop: CSVPTTNVADTQYF. The CDR3 DNA reads as TGCAGCGTTCCTACTACTAACGTGGCAGATACGCAGTATTTT.

This clonotype was counted many times. The rearrangement links TRBV11-1 to TRBJ2-1; the D is unclear. Per germline, CDR1 SGHAT and CDR2 FQDESV (reference sequence). V lost 4 bases and J lost 10, with 11 bases in between. The CDR3 extends over 12 amino acids. As DNA, the CDR3 is TGTGCCAGCAGCTCCCGGTCGGCCGAGCAGTTCTTC. Residues: CASSSRSAEQFF.

The chain is built from TRBV5-1 and TRBJ2-5; 8 nucleotides match TRBD2. V lost 3 bases and J lost 0; bases outside the gene matches: 1. The CDR3 covers 14 residues. Germline V gives CDR1 SGHRS, CDR2 YFSETQ. The CDR3 DNA is TGCGCCAGCAGCTCACTAGCGGACCAAGAGACCCAGTACTTC. As protein: CASSSLADQETQYF.

The chain links TRBV15 to TRBJ2-6, with D tentatively TRBD1 (6 bases). Germline CDR1 and CDR2: LNHNV and YYDKDF (reference sequence). Trimming shortened V by 0 bases and J by 3 bases, and 12 bases separated the two germline ends. This CDR3 is built from 17 residues. The CDR3 is CATSREQGSLGANVLTF. DNA for the CDR3: TGTGCCACCAGCAGAGAACAGGGCAGTCTTGGGGCCAACGTCCTGACTTTC.

This clonotype occurred many times. This sequence joins TRBV28 and TRBJ1-5; a weak D match, TRBD1 (6 bases). Germline V CDR1 and CDR2: MDHEN, SYDVKM. V was shortened by 5 bases and J by 4 bases, with 15 bases between the two germline ends. The CDR3 has 15 amino acids. This CDR3 reads CASSPPRGGNQPQHF. The CDR3 DNA sequence: TGTGCCAGCAGTCCCCCCAGGGGAGGGAATCAGCCCCAGCATTTT.